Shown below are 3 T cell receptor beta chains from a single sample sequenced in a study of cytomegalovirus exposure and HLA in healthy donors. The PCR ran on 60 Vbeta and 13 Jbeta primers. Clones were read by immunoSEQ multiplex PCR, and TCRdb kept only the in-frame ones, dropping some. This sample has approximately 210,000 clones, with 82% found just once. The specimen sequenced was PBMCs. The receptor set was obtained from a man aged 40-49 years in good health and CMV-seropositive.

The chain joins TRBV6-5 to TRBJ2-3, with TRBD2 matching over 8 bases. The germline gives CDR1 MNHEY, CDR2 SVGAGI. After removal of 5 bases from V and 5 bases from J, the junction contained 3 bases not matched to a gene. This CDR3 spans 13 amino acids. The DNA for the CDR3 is TGTGCCAGCAGTCTTACTAGCGGAGATACGCAGTATTTT. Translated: CASSLTSGDTQYF.

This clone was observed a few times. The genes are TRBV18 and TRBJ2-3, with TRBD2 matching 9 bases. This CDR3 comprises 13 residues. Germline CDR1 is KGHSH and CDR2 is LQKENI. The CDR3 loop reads CAGRTSGTDTQYF. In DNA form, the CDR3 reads TGTGCGGGGAGGACTAGCGGCACAGATACGCAGTATTTT.

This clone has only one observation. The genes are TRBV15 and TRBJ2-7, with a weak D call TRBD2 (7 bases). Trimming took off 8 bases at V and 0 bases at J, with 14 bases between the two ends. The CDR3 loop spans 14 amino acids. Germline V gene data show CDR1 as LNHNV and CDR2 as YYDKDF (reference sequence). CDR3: CATSKGGGSYEQYF. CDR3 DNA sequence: TGTGCCACCTCCAAGGGGGGGGGCTCCTACGAGCAGTACTTC.